These 5 T cell receptor beta chains came from one sample sequenced in a study of blood T cell repertoires in COVID-19. Libraries were prepared by immunoSEQ multiplex PCR; TCRdb keeps only in-frame clonotypes and omits some of them. The sample contains about 240,000 clones, about 90% of which appear only once. The sample comprised peripheral blood. These receptors all stem from a man in his 60s who had recovered from COVID-19.

The chain uses TRBV6-6 and TRBJ1-1; TRBD1 agrees at 9 bases. The CDR3 totals 14 residues. Trimming cost V 4 bases and J 10 bases; bases outside gene matches: 10. Germline V CDR1 and CDR2: MNHNY, SVGAGI (reference sequence). The CDR3 DNA is TGTGCCAGCAGTTCGTACAACAACAGGGGGCGAGCTTTCTTT. Its protein product is CASSSYNNRGRAFF.

This chain joins TRBV27 and TRBJ1-2; possibly TRBD1 for D (5 bases). The CDR3 consists of 11 residues. Trimming took 6 bases from V and 7 from J, leaving 9 bases between them. Germline V gives CDR1 MNHEY, CDR2 SMNVEV (reference sequence). CDR3: CASRERGGYTF. CDR3 nucleotides: TGTGCCAGCAGGGAAAGGGGTGGCTACACCTTC.

In this sample, this clone turned up once. The chain is built from TRBV15 and TRBJ1-1, with 8 bases aligning to TRBD1. Germline lookup yields CDR1 LNHNV and CDR2 YYDKDF (reference sequence). CDR3 size: 12 residues. The V and J ends lost 3 bases and 9 bases, in that order; junction bases with no gene match: 3. In nucleotides, the CDR3 is TGTGCCACCAGCAGGACAGGGGTTCAAGCTTTCTTT. It translates to CATSRTGVQAFF.

The rearrangement joins TRBV2 to TRBJ1-6, with D perhaps TRBD1 (5 bases). The CDR3 runs 15 residues. CDR1 is SNHLY, CDR2 FYNNEI, per germline. V dropped 6 bases and J dropped 7 bases, with 16 bases sitting between them. CDR3 coding DNA: TGTGCCAGCAGCTTTGGGGCAGGGCGAAATTCACCCCTCCACTTT. Protein sequence: CASSFGAGRNSPLHF.

The rearrangement uses TRBV18 and TRBJ1-2, with 7 positions matching TRBD1. CDR1 and CDR2 from the germline V gene are KGHSH and LQKENI. The CDR3 runs to 13 residues. The V and J ends lost 4 bases and 3 bases, in that order; junction bases with no gene match: 2. The CDR3 sequence is CASSLGQDYGYTF. In nucleotides, the CDR3 is TGTGCCAGCTCACTCGGACAGGACTATGGCTACACCTTC.